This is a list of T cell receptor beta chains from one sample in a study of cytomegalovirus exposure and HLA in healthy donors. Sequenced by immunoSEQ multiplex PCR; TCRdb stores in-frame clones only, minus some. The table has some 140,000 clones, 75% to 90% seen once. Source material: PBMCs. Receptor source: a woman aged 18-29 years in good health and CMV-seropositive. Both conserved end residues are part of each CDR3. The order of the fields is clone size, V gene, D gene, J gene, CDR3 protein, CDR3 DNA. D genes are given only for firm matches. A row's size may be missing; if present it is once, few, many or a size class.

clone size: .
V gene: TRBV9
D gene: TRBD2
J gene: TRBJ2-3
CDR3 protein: CASSVTGGTTDTQYF
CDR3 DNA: TGTGCCAGCAGCGTAACCGGGGGGACGACAGATACGCAGTATTTT

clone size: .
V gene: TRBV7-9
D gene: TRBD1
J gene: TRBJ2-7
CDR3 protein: CASSDLGTGTYEQYF
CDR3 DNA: TGTGCCAGCAGTGACTTGGGGACAGGGACCTACGAGCAGTACTTC

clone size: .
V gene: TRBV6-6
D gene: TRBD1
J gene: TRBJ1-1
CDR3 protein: CASSYRTGVNTEAFF
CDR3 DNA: TGTGCCAGCAGTTACCGTACAGGGGTTAACACTGAAGCTTTCTTT

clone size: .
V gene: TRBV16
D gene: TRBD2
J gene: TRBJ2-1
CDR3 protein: CASSQSRGLAGAPDEQFF
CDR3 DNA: TGTGCCAGCAGCCAATCACGGGGACTAGCGGGGGCACCCGATGAGCAGTTCTTC

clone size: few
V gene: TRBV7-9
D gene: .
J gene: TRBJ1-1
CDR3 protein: CAAQNRDTEAFF
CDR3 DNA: TGTGCCGCACAAAATCGGGACACTGAAGCTTTCTTT

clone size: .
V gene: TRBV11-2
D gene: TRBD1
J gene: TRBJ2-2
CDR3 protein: CASSQDRVGTGELFF
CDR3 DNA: TGTGCCAGCAGCCAAGACAGGGTGGGCACCGGGGAGCTGTTTTTT

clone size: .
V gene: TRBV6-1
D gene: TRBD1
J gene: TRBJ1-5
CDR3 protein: CASSEASGGGQPQHF
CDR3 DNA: TGTGCCAGCAGTGAAGCCTCAGGGGGCGGTCAGCCCCAGCATTTT

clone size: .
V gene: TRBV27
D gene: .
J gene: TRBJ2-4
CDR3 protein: CASSPWVGRTGKEMKNIQYF
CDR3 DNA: TGTGCCAGCAGCCCATGGGTCGGCCGAACAGGGAAGGAGATGAAAAACATTCAGTACTTC

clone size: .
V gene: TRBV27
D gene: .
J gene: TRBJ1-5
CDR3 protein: CASRNRGNQPQHF
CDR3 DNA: TGTGCCAGCAGAAACCGAGGCAATCAGCCCCAGCATTTT

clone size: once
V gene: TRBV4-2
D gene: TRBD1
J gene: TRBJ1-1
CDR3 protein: CASSPVLDRGKEFGAFF
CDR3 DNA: TGTGCCAGCAGCCCGGTCCTGGACAGGGGGAAGGAGTTCGGGGCTTTCTTT

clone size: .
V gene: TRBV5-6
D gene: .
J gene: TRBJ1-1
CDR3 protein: CASSLSHAGNTEAFF
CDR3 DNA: TGTGCCAGCAGCTTAAGCCATGCGGGGAACACTGAAGCTTTCTTT

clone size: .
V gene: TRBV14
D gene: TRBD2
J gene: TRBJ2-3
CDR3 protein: CASSQLAGESTDTQYF
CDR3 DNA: TGTGCCAGCAGCCAGTTAGCGGGGGAGAGCACAGATACGCAGTATTTT

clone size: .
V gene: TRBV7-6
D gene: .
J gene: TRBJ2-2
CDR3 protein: CASSFSGGTNTGELFF
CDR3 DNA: TGTGCCAGCAGTTTCTCAGGAGGAACGAACACCGGGGAGCTGTTTTTT

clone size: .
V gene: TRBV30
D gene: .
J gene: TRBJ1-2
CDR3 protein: CATEGTSYGYTF
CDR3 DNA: TGTGCCACGGAAGGGACATCCTATGGCTACACCTTC

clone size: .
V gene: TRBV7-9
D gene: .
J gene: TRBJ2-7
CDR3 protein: CASSLVAGSYEQYF
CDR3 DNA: TGTGCCAGCAGCTTAGTGGCAGGCTCCTACGAGCAGTACTTC

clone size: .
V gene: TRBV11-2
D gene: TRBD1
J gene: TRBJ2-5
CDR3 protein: CASSFRQGRRETQYF
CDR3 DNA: TGTGCCAGCAGCTTTCGACAGGGGAGAAGAGAGACCCAGTACTTC

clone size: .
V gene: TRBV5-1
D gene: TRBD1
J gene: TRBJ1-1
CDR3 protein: CASSSQGALALTEAFF
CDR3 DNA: TGCGCCAGCAGCTCCCAGGGGGCGCTGGCTTTGACTGAAGCTTTCTTT

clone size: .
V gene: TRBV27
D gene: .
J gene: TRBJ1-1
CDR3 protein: CASSLTRQNTEAFF
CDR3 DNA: TGTGCCAGCAGTTTAACCAGGCAGAACACTGAAGCTTTCTTT

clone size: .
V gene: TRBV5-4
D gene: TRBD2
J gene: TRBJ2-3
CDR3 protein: CASSEAGSADTQYF
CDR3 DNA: TGTGCCAGCAGCGAAGCGGGATCTGCAGATACGCAGTATTTT

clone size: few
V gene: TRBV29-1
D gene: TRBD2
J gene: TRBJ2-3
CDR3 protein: CSVSAGEPDTQYF
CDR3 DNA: TGCAGCGTTTCAGCGGGGGAGCCAGATACGCAGTATTTT

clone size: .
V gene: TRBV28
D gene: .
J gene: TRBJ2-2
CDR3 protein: CASRTGNTGELFF
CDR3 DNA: TGTGCCAGCAGGACAGGGAACACCGGGGAGCTGTTTTTT

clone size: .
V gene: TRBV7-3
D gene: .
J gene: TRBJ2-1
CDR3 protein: CASSSSGDEQFF
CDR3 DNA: TGTGCCAGCAGCTCCTCCGGGGATGAGCAGTTCTTC

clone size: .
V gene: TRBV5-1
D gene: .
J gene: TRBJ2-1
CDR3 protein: CASSLEGGNSYNEQFF
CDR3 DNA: TGCGCCAGCAGCTTGGAGGGCGGGAACTCCTACAATGAGCAGTTCTTC

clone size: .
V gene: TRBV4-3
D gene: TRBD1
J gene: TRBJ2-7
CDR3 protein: CASSHAPGQGVEEQYF
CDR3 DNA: TGCGCCAGCAGCCACGCCCCGGGACAGGGGGTAGAGGAGCAGTACTTC

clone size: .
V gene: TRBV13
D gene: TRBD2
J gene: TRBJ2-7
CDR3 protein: CASRTGGMGEQYF
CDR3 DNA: TGTGCCAGCAGGACCGGGGGGATGGGGGAGCAGTACTTC

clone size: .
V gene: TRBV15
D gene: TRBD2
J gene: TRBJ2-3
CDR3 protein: CATSRDLAGDTQYF
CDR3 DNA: TGTGCCACCAGCAGAGATCTAGCGGGGGACACGCAGTATTTT

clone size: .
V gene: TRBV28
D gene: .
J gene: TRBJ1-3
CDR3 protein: CASRGPGNTIYF
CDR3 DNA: TGTGCCAGCAGGGGGCCTGGAAACACCATATATTTT

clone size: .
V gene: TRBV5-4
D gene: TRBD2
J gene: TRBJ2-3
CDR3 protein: CASSPWTSGGRTDTQYF
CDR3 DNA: TGTGCCAGCAGCCCCTGGACTAGCGGGGGACGCACAGATACGCAGTATTTT

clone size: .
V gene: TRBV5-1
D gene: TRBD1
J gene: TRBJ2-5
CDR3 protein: CASSPDRGLGTQYF
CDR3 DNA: TGCGCCAGCAGCCCGGACAGGGGGTTAGGGACCCAGTACTTC

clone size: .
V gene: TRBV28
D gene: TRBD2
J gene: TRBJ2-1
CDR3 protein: CASSLCALAGELWSYNEQFF
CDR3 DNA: TGTGCCAGCAGTTTATGCGCCCTAGCGGGGGAGTTATGGTCCTACAATGAGCAGTTCTTC

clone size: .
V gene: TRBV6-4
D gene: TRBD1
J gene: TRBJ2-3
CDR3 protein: CARRQDRADTQYF
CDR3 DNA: TGTGCCAGGCGACAAGACAGGGCGGATACGCAGTATTTT

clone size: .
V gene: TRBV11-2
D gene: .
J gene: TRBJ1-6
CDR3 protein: CASSLGGRLSRSYNSPLHF
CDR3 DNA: TGTGCCAGCAGCTTAGGAGGTCGGTTGTCGCGCTCCTATAATTCACCCCTCCACTTT

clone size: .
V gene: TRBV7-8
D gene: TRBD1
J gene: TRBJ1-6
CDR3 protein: CASSFIQGARSSPLHF
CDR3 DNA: TGTGCCAGCAGCTTCATACAGGGGGCGCGTAGTTCACCCCTCCACTTT

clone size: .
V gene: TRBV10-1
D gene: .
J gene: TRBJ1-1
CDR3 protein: CASSDGGTEAFF
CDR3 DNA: TGCGCCAGCAGTGACGGAGGGACCGAAGCTTTCTTT

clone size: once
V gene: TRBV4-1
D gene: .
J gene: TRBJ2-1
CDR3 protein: CASSHEATLGEQFF
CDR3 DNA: TGCGCCAGCAGCCATGAGGCTACGCTCGGCGAGCAGTTCTTC

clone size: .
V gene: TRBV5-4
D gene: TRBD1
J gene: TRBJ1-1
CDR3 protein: CASSSPGQLNTEAFF
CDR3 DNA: TGTGCCAGCAGCTCCCCGGGACAGTTGAACACTGAAGCTTTCTTT

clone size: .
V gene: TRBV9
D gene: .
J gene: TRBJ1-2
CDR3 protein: CASSVGGGTYGYTF
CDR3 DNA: TGTGCCAGCAGCGTAGGGGGGGGCACCTATGGCTACACCTTC

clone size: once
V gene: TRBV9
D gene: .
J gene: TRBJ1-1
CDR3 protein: CASSEDRDTEAFF
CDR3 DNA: TGTGCCAGCAGCGAAGACCGGGATACTGAAGCTTTCTTT

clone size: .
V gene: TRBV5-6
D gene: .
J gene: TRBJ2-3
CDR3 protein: CASSSWALTDTQYF
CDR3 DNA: TGTGCCAGCAGTTCCTGGGCCCTCACAGATACGCAGTATTTT